A single sample gave rise to the 21 T cell receptor beta chains below, sequenced in a study of blood T cell repertoires in COVID-19. Here immunoSEQ multiplex PCR was the method, and the copy in TCRdb shows in-frame clones only, minus some. The sample lists roughly 87,000 clones, about 82% occurring once. Sequencing was done on a sample of peripheral blood. These receptors were taken from a human donor in a cohort sampled during active COVID-19.

The chain is built from TRBV5-5 and TRBJ2-7, with TRBD2 matching 12 bases. The germline CDR1 and CDR2 sequences are SGHKS and YYEKEE (reference sequence). The CDR3 totals 15 residues. Unmatched junction bases numbered 2, after V lost 0 bases and J lost 4 bases. The CDR3 spells CASSLGTSGEYEQYF. The CDR3 DNA follows: TGTGCCAGCAGCTTGGGGACTAGCGGGGAATACGAGCAGTACTTC. Full variable domain (rest looked up from reference TRBV5-5 and TRBJ2-7): DAGVTQSPTHLIKTRGQQVTLRCSPISGHKSVSWYQQVLGQGPQFIFQYYEKEERGRGNFPDRFSARQFPNYSSELNVNALLLGDSALYLCASSLGTSGEYEQYFGPGTRLTVT.

The chain combines TRBV18 with TRBJ1-6, with unresolved D. V lost 2 bases and J 4 bases, leaving 9 bases between the germline ends. Germline CDR1 reads KGHSH; CDR2 reads LQKENI. The CDR3 extends over 15 amino acids. DNA for the CDR3: TGTGCCAGCTCACCAGTTCCAGATTATAATTCACCCCTCCACTTT. This translates into CASSPVPDYNSPLHF.

This chain connects TRBV28 to TRBJ1-1; no clear D. Trimming took off 6 bases at V and 1 base at J, with 6 bases between the two ends. Germline CDR1 is MDHEN and CDR2 is SYDVKM. This CDR3 is 12 amino acids long. This chain's CDR3 is CASRQTNTEAFF. In DNA form, the CDR3 reads TGTGCCAGCAGACAGACGAACACTGAAGCTTTCTTT.

The chain joins TRBV28 to TRBJ2-3; TRBD1 agrees at 10 bases. Germline-derived CDR1 and CDR2 are MDHEN and SYDVKM. This CDR3 is 15 amino acids long. The trim removed 4 bases at V and 7 bases at J, leaving 8 bases unmatched. The CDR3 loop is CASSSKWTGGNTQYF. The CDR3 nucleotides read TGTGCCAGCAGTTCCAAATGGACAGGGGGGAATACGCAGTATTTT. Supplemented by reference TRBV28 and TRBJ2-3, the full variable domain reads DVKVTQSSRYLVKRTGEKVFLECVQDMDHENMFWYRQDPGLGLRLIYFSYDVKMKEKGDIPEGYSVSREKKERFSLILESASTNQTSMYLCASSSKWTGGNTQYFGPGTRLTVL.

V is TRBV9 and J is TRBJ2-3, with 8 bases matching TRBD2. Germline-derived CDR1 and CDR2 are SGDLS and YYNGEE. Trimming at V came to 4 bases and at J to 4 bases, leaving 23 bases not matched to a gene. There are 20 residues in the CDR3. As DNA, the CDR3 is TGTGCCAGCAGCTCATCTCGGGGGGCTAGCGGGCCCCGGTCGGCAGATACGCAGTATTTT. This gives the protein CASSSSRGASGPRSADTQYF.

J is TRBJ2-2 and V is TRBV19; TRBD2 matches at 11 bases. J was trimmed by 6 bases and V by 8 bases; bases with no gene match: 11. Germline CDR1 LNHDA, CDR2 SQIVND (reference sequence). This CDR3 is built from 16 residues. Here the CDR3 reads CASRKLAGGQPGELFF. The CDR3 nucleotides are TGTGCCAGTCGCAAATTAGCGGGGGGGCAGCCCGGGGAGCTGTTTTTT.

The V and J genes are TRBV5-6 and TRBJ2-7; the D gene is possibly TRBD1 (6 bases). This CDR3 is built from 13 residues. Germline CDR1 SGHDT, CDR2 YYEEEE. V was trimmed by 3 bases and J by 4 bases, leaving 11 bases between them. The CDR3 nucleotides read TGTGCCAGCAGCTCGATGGACAGATACGAGCAGTACTTC. It translates to CASSSMDRYEQYF.

The V and J genes are TRBV5-5 and TRBJ2-5, with a possible D match to TRBD2 (6 bases). V lost 0 bases to trimming and J lost 5 bases, with 14 bases between them. The germline V gene encodes CDR1 SGHKS and CDR2 YYEKEE (reference sequence). CDR3 length equals 15 residues. DNA for the CDR3: TGTGCCAGCAGCTTGGCCGCGACACGGGGGGAGACCCAGTACTTC. As protein: CASSLAATRGETQYF. The full variable domain, in which reference TRBV5-5 and TRBJ2-5 provide the parts outside the CDR3, is DAGVTQSPTHLIKTRGQQVTLRCSPISGHKSVSWYQQVLGQGPQFIFQYYEKEERGRGNFPDRFSARQFPNYSSELNVNALLLGDSALYLCASSLAATRGETQYFGPGTRLLVL.

V usage is TRBV10-3 and J usage is TRBJ1-1, with TRBD1 as a possible D gene (5 bases). Trimming took off 4 bases at V and 1 base at J, with 7 bases between the two ends. This CDR3 spans 13 amino acids. CDR1 ENHRY and CDR2 SYGVKD come from the germline V gene. Written as DNA, the CDR3 is TGTGCCATCAGTGTGGGGGGGAACACTGAAGCTTTCTTT. Its translation: CAISVGGNTEAFF.

V is TRBV24-1 and J is TRBJ2-6, with 7 nucleotides matching TRBD1. V trimming: 1 base; J trimming: 0 bases; junction bases outside the gene matches: 5. The CDR3 runs 18 residues. Germline lookup yields CDR1 KGHDR and CDR2 SFDVKD. The CDR3 sequence is CATSDFRDSLSGANVLTF. The CDR3, as DNA: TGTGCCACCAGTGATTTCCGGGACAGCCTCTCTGGGGCCAACGTCCTGACTTTC.

The V gene is TRBV14, the J gene TRBJ1-1; no definite D call. This CDR3 contains 13 residues. Germline CDR1 reads SGHDN; CDR2 reads FVKESK. The V end was cut by 4 bases, the J end by 4 bases, with 10 bases between. Here the CDR3 reads CASSPPAGTEAFF. The CDR3 nucleotides read TGTGCCAGCAGCCCCCCGGCGGGCACTGAAGCTTTCTTT.

The V gene is TRBV6-2 or TRBV6-3, the J gene TRBJ2-7, with D uncertain. CDR1 is MNHEY and CDR2 is SVGEGT in the germline V gene. Trimming left V 4 bases short and J 2 bases short, with 6 bases between. CDR3 size: 12 residues. The CDR3 protein is CASSFIPYEQYF. The CDR3 DNA follows: TGTGCCAGCAGTTTTATCCCCTACGAGCAGTACTTC.

This clone turned up a few times. The chain carries TRBV19 and TRBJ1-3; TRBD1 might be the D (5 bases). The germline V and J ends were trimmed by 7 bases and 6 bases, with 19 bases remaining between them. Germline CDR1 and CDR2: LNHDA and SQIVND (reference sequence). The CDR3 is 15 residues long. CDR3 protein: CASTTTGLRLNTIYF. In DNA form, the CDR3 reads TGTGCCAGTACAACCACGGGACTTAGGTTAAACACCATATATTTT.

This clone has ten or more counts. V is TRBV19 and J is TRBJ2-2; 10 positions agree with TRBD2. Trimming removed 4 bases from V and 2 bases from J; junction bases left unmatched: 7. Looked up from germline, CDR1 is LNHDA and CDR2 is SQIVND (reference sequence). This CDR3 comprises 17 residues. The CDR3 sequence is CASSTDVAGGNTGELFF. CDR3 sequence (DNA): TGTGCCAGTAGTACGGACGTAGCGGGAGGTAACACCGGGGAGCTGTTTTTT.

This clone occurred once. The chain is built from TRBV4-1 and TRBJ2-7, with 9 bases identical to TRBD1. There are 15 residues in the CDR3. Germline CDR1 and CDR2: MGHRA and YSYEKL. The ends lost 2 bases at V and 5 bases at J; junction bases unmatched: 7. This CDR3 is CASSQPGQGSHEQYF. The DNA for the CDR3 is TGCGCCAGCAGCCAACCGGGACAGGGAAGCCACGAGCAGTACTTC.

The V gene is TRBV11-2, the J gene TRBJ1-6; TRBD1 matches at 7 bases. CDR3 size: 15 residues. Looked up from germline, CDR1 is SGHAT and CDR2 is FQNNGV. V gave up 1 base and J gave up 6 bases; unmatched junction bases: 3. CDR3 in DNA: TGTGCCAGCAGCTTAGGTACAGGGGTTAATTCACCCCTCCACTTT. Translation gives CASSLGTGVNSPLHF.

The chain is built from TRBV19 and TRBJ1-4; TRBD1 aligns across 7 bases. Trimming removed 5 bases from V and 8 bases from J; junction bases left unmatched: 8. The CDR3 is 14 amino acids. Germline CDR1 reads LNHDA; CDR2 reads SQIVND (reference sequence). The CDR3 nucleotides read TGTGCCAGTAGTTCTCGACAGGGTGGGGAAAAACTGTTTTTT. Translating it yields CASSSRQGGEKLFF.

The chain couples TRBV19 to TRBJ2-3; D is unclear. V shed 5 bases and J shed 6 bases, with 12 bases lying between them. Germline assignment: CDR1 LNHDA and CDR2 SQIVND (reference sequence). The CDR3 has 13 amino acids. CDR3 sequence reads: CASSPRSLDTQYF. DNA of the CDR3: TGTGCCAGTAGTCCCAGATCGCTGGATACGCAGTATTTT.

The chain joins TRBV19 to TRBJ2-3; 10 bases match TRBD2. The V gene end was trimmed by 1 base and the J gene end by 0 bases; junction bases not matched to a gene: 1. The CDR3 spans 16 residues. In germline, CDR1 is LNHDA, CDR2 SQIVND (reference sequence). CDR3 region: CASSIASGSSTDTQYF. DNA of the CDR3: TGTGCCAGTAGTATAGCTAGCGGGAGTAGCACAGATACGCAGTATTTT.

The chain employs TRBV3-1 (or the pseudogene TRBV3-2) and TRBJ1-1, with unresolved D. The germline V gene encodes CDR1 LGHDT and CDR2 YNNKEL (reference sequence). With 4 bases removed from V and 3 bases from J, the gap between germline ends came to 3 bases. The CDR3 length is 11 residues. This CDR3 is CASSPDTEAFF. The CDR3 bases are TGTGCCAGCAGCCCCGACACTGAAGCTTTCTTT.

The rearrangement uses TRBV7-9 and TRBJ2-3, with 7 bases identical to TRBD2. J lost 5 bases, V lost 5 bases, and 10 bases had no gene match. The germline gives CDR1 SEHNR, CDR2 FQNEAQ (reference sequence). The CDR3 extends over 15 amino acids. As DNA, the CDR3 is TGTGCCAGCAGCCCACAGGTGGGGAGGGGAGATACGCAGTATTTT. It is translated as CASSPQVGRGDTQYF.